These 14 T cell receptor beta chains originate from one sample sequenced in a study of regulatory T cells in long-lasting Graves disease. To make TCR beta libraries, researchers used iRepertoire HTBI primers and Arm-PCR of CDR3 regions. Using its own MiXCR run on the multiplex PCR reads, TCRdb lists one record per CDR3 protein. The sample lists some 430,000 distinct CDR3 sequences; roughly 21% were seen once. Time point given: persistent/refractory GD, antithyroid drugs over 5 years with positive TRAb. Researchers made the TCR library from RNA that was extracted from PBMCs. The sample in question was peripheral blood mononuclear cells (PBMCs), obtained when the disease was refractory, from a patient treated with antithyroid drugs. The receptors shown here come from a female donor with Graves disease.

This clonotype appeared a few times. The chain carries TRBV29-1 and TRBJ2-2; no clear D gene. Looked up from germline, CDR1 is SQVTM and CDR2 is ANQGSEA. V lost 6 bases to trimming and J lost 2 bases, with 13 bases between them. There are 14 residues in the CDR3. The CDR3, as DNA: TGCAGCGTCTTAGTCCAGGTTAACACCGGGGAGCTGTTTTTT. Translated: CSVLVQVNTGELFF.

This clonotype was found a few times. The chain has TRBV29-1 and TRBJ1-4, with unresolved D. CDR1 SQVTM and CDR2 ANQGSEA come from the germline V gene. V lost 6 bases, J lost 7 bases, and 24 bases lay in between. The CDR3 has 16 amino acids. CDR3 nucleotide sequence: TGCAGCGTACTGGACCGGACGGGCAACGAAGGTGAAAAACTGTTTTTT. It yields the protein CSVLDRTGNEGEKLFF. Filled out from reference TRBV29-1 and TRBJ1-4, the complete variable domain reads SAVISQKPSRDICQRGTSLTIQCQVDSQVTMMFWYRQQPGQSLTLIATANQGSEATYESGFVIDKFPISRPNLTFSTLTVSNMSPEDSSIYLCSVLDRTGNEGEKLFFGSGTQLSVL.

The chain has TRBV15 and TRBJ2-7; D may match TRBD1 or TRBD2 (5 bases each). From germline, CDR1 is LNHNV and CDR2 YYDKDF (reference sequence). V was cut by 2 bases and J by 5 bases, with 10 bases left in between. The CDR3 totals 13 residues. CDR3 residues: CATSRQGADEQYF. The DNA for the CDR3 is TGTGCCACCAGCAGACAGGGAGCCGACGAGCAGTACTTC.

A few counts support this clonotype. J is TRBJ2-2 and V is TRBV12-3 or TRBV12-4, with unresolved D. The CDR3 totals 13 residues. V was cut by 4 bases and J by 1 base, with 4 bases left in between. The CDR3 coding sequence is TGTGCCAGCAGTTGGGTGAACACCGGGGAGCTGTTTTTT. This gives the protein CASSWVNTGELFF.

The genes are TRBV29-1 and TRBJ2-1; TRBD1 might be the D (5 bases). The V end lost 1 base, the J end lost 4 bases, and 23 bases lay between the germline ends. Germline V gene data show CDR1 as SQVTM and CDR2 as ANQGSEA. CDR3 length: 18 amino acids. CDR3 coding DNA: TGCAGCGTTGAAGGGGTAGAACAGACAGCCACCAGGTACAATGAGCAGTTCTTC. This codes for CSVEGVEQTATRYNEQFF.

This clonotype has ten or more counts. V and J are TRBV28 and TRBJ1-4, with D possibly being TRBD1 (5 bases). There are 14 residues in the CDR3. Trimming cost V 6 bases and J 7 bases, with 15 bases left between them. In germline, CDR1 is MDHEN, CDR2 SYDVKM. The CDR3 coding sequence is TGTGCCAGCAGCCGGGGGTATGAGACTGAAAAACTGTTTTTT. It codes for CASSRGYETEKLFF.

This clonotype was counted a few times. V and J are TRBV6-2 or TRBV6-3 and TRBJ2-1, with D tentatively TRBD2 (6 bases). Germline CDR1 is MNHEY and CDR2 is SVGEGT. Trimming removed 2 bases from V and 6 bases from J, with 11 bases in between. CDR3 length: 14 amino acids. The CDR3 reads CASSYRLVSNEQFF. For the CDR3, the DNA is TGTGCCAGCAGTTACCGACTAGTATCCAATGAGCAGTTCTTC.

This clonotype was seen at least ten times. This rearrangement joins TRBV28 to TRBJ1-3; TRBD1 matches at 8 bases. V dropped 2 bases and J dropped 0; count of bases not matched to a gene: 0. CDR3 length: 15 amino acids. The germline gives CDR1 MDHEN, CDR2 SYDVKM. DNA of the CDR3: TGTGCCAGCAGTTTACAGGGGGCCTCTGGAAACACCATATATTTT. Amino acid sequence: CASSLQGASGNTIYF.

The genes are TRBV24-1 and TRBJ2-2; the match to TRBD2 covers 11 bases. The CDR3 has 15 residues. The germline CDR1 and CDR2 sequences are KGHDR and SFDVKD. With 7 bases clipped from V and 4 bases from J, the junction kept 4 bases outside the gene matches. The CDR3 DNA follows: TGTGCCACCAGGCCTACTAGCGGGAGCACCGGGGAGCTGTTTTTT. As protein: CATRPTSGSTGELFF.

This clonotype has just a few counts. J is TRBJ1-4 and V is TRBV20-1; D ambiguous. The CDR3 covers 14 residues. Trimming left V 6 bases short and J 6 bases short, with 17 bases between. Germline V lookup: CDR1 DFQATT, CDR2 SNEGSKA (reference sequence). The CDR3 DNA is TGCAGTGCCAGACACGGGAGGGTCGATGAAAAACTGTTTTTT. Its translation: CSARHGRVDEKLFF.

This clonotype was seen repeatedly, ten times or more. The chain links TRBV19 to TRBJ1-1; no firm D call. Trimming took 3 bases from V and 1 from J, leaving 12 bases between them. This CDR3 contains 15 residues. The V gene's germline CDR1 is LNHDA and CDR2 SQIVND (reference sequence). CDR3 nucleotides: TGTGCCAGTAGTATGCTAGGGAATACGAACACTGAAGCTTTCTTT. This codes for CASSMLGNTNTEAFF. Together with reference TRBV19 and TRBJ1-1, the CDR3 gives the full variable domain: DGGITQSPKYLFRKEGQNVTLSCEQNLNHDAMYWYRQDPGQGLRLIYYSQIVNDFQKGDIAEGYSVSREKKESFPLTVTSAQKNPTAFYLCASSMLGNTNTEAFFGQGTRLTVV.

This clonotype was detected a few times. One junction end disagrees with the germline gene, perhaps due to a read error. This chain joins TRBV7-9 and TRBJ1-1; D may be TRBD1 (5 bases). Germline V gives CDR1 SEHNR, CDR2 FQNEAQ (reference sequence). The CDR3 has 11 amino acids. CDR3 nucleotide sequence: TGTGCCAGCAGCGTGGGACGGCGCTGGGTCTTT. It encodes CASSVGRRWVF.

This clonotype was observed a few times. The chain couples TRBV4-1 to TRBJ1-1, with unresolved D. Trimming removed 1 base at V and 2 bases at J, with 8 bases between. Looked up from germline, CDR1 is MGHRA and CDR2 is YSYEKL. The CDR3 spans 14 residues. The CDR3 bases are TGCGCCAGCAGCCAAGGTCCTGCAAACACTGAAGCTTTCTTT. Its translation: CASSQGPANTEAFF.

The chain recombines TRBV7-9 with TRBJ1-1; D is undetermined. Germline CDR1 is SEHNR and CDR2 is FQNEAQ (reference sequence). The CDR3 loop spans 12 amino acids. With 1 base removed from V and 8 bases from J, the gap between germline ends came to 8 bases. CDR3 sequence (DNA): TGTGCCAGCAGCTTAGGCGGCTTGGAAGCTTTCTTT. Residues: CASSLGGLEAFF.